This is a list of T cell receptor beta chains from one sample in a study of regulatory T cells. This table comes from immunoSEQ multiplex PCR, and its TCRdb copy is limited to in-frame clones, with some not included. The top ten clones hold approximately 10% of a sample with 10,000 or so clones, roughly 84% of them seen once. The sample consisted of CD8+ T cells sorted from blood. These TCRs come from a person under 35 with CD3G deficiency. Both conserved end residues are part of each CDR3. D genes are given only for firm matches. Clone size appears in some rows only: once, few, many, or a class for an expanded clone.

>TRBJ2-1|TRBD2|TRBV27|-
CASSLSAGAGLNEQFF
TGTGCCAGCAGTTTATCAGCGGGAGCGGGGCTAAATGAGCAGTTCTTC
>TRBJ2-1|TRBD2|TRBV13|-
CASSLEGAGNEQFF
TGTGCCAGCAGCTTAGAGGGAGCGGGGAATGAGCAGTTCTTC
>TRBJ1-2|TRBD1|TRBV10-3|-
CAISNRGTDGYTF
TGTGCCATCAGCAACAGGGGAACCGATGGCTACACCTTC
>TRBJ1-6|-|TRBV27|-
CASSLSGDSPLHF
TGTGCCAGCAGTTTATCGGGGGATTCACCCCTCCACTTT
>TRBJ2-5|-|TRBV28|-
CASSPSWVGQETQYF
TGTGCCAGCAGTCCGAGCTGGGTGGGCCAAGAGACCCAGTACTTC
>TRBJ2-7|-|TRBV6-5|-
CASSFSGGYEQYF
TGTGCCAGCAGTTTTTCCGGGGGCTACGAGCAGTACTTC
>TRBJ2-7|-|TRBV6-1|-
CASSEAPGLGEQYF
TGTGCCAGCAGTGAAGCTCCGGGATTGGGGGAGCAGTACTTC
>TRBJ2-3|-|TRBV7-9|-
CASSLKDRHTDTQYF
TGTGCCAGCAGCTTAAAAGATCGACATACAGATACGCAGTATTTT
>TRBJ2-1|-|TRBV4-1|-
CASSQNGGILAHEQFF
TGCGCCAGCAGCCAAAATGGGGGTATTTTAGCACATGAGCAGTTCTTC
>TRBJ2-5|TRBD1|TRBV7-8|-
CASSLMGTGVETQYF
TGTGCCAGCAGCTTAATGGGGACAGGGGTAGAGACCCAGTACTTC
>TRBJ1-4|-|TRBV7-8|-
CASSLAPQGATNEKLFF
TGTGCCAGCAGCTTAGCGCCCCAAGGGGCTACTAATGAAAAACTGTTTTTT
>TRBJ1-1|-|TRBV19|-
CASSRGAEAFF
TGTGCCAGTAGTCGGGGCGCCGAAGCTTTCTTT
>TRBJ2-7|-|TRBV28|-
CASSSTAGSYEQYF
TGTGCCAGCAGCTCCACGGCAGGCTCTTACGAGCAGTACTTC
>TRBJ2-1|TRBD2|TRBV5-1|-
CASSLGPASGSSSYNEQFF
TGCGCCAGCAGCTTAGGTCCCGCTAGCGGGAGCTCTTCCTACAATGAGCAGTTCTTC
>TRBJ2-5|TRBD1|TRBV13|-
CASSRTGVGQETQYF
TGTGCCAGCAGCCGTACAGGGGTGGGGCAAGAGACCCAGTACTTC
>TRBJ2-3|TRBD2|TRBV28|-
CASSSTHGTSGLTDTQYF
TGTGCCAGCAGTTCCACACACGGGACTAGCGGACTCACAGATACGCAGTATTTT
>TRBJ2-7|-|TRBV28|-
CASSLYGGAVEQYF
TGTGCCAGCAGTTTATATGGGGGAGCGGTCGAGCAGTACTTC
>TRBJ2-7|-|TRBV11-2|-
CASSLGVGYEQYF
TGTGCCAGCAGCTTAGGTGTGGGGTACGAGCAGTACTTC
>TRBJ2-7|TRBD2|TRBV7-2|-
CASSLAGGPYEQYF
TGTGCCAGCAGCTTAGCGGGAGGGCCCTACGAGCAGTACTTC
>TRBJ2-7|-|TRBV11-3|few
CASSLAEHHEQYF
TGTGCCAGCAGCTTAGCCGAGCACCACGAGCAGTACTTC
>TRBJ1-2|-|TRBV28|-
CASTHGGGTLGYTF
TGTGCCAGCACCCATGGGGGGGGAACGTTGGGCTACACCTTC
>TRBJ1-2|TRBD1|TRBV28|-
CASSLEGADGYTF
TGTGCCAGCAGTTTAGAGGGGGCGGATGGCTACACCTTC
>TRBJ2-1|TRBD2|TRBV11-2|-
CASSVGWPSGSYEQFF
TGTGCCAGCAGCGTAGGCTGGCCTAGCGGGAGTTATGAGCAGTTCTTC
>TRBJ2-7|-|TRBV5-1|-
CASSLGHHTYEQYF
TGCGCCAGCAGCTTGGGACACCACACATACGAGCAGTACTTC
>TRBJ1-2|-|TRBV6-6|-
CASTVRPNYGYTF
TGTGCCAGCACAGTAAGGCCTAACTATGGCTACACCTTC
>TRBJ2-1|-|TRBV28|once
CATSYSGQGGNEQFF
TGTGCCACGTCATACTCAGGCCAAGGGGGCAATGAGCAGTTCTTC
>TRBJ2-1|-|TRBV5-1|-
CASSLVGGGNEQFF
TGCGCCAGCAGCTTGGTGGGAGGTGGGAATGAGCAGTTCTTC
>TRBJ2-1|TRBD2|TRBV6-1|-
CASSGRTMAGEVDEQFF
TGTGCCAGCAGTGGAAGGACGATGGCGGGGGAAGTCGATGAGCAGTTCTTC
>TRBJ2-1|-|TRBV6-1|-
CASTPGRGHEQFF
TGTGCCTCTACGCCGGGGAGGGGGCATGAGCAGTTCTTC
>TRBJ2-3|-|TRBV7-6|-
CASSLNTRDTQYF
TGTGCCAGCAGCTTAAACACGAGAGATACGCAGTATTTT
>TRBJ2-2|-|TRBV28|-
CASSFPGAGELFF
TGTGCCAGCAGTTTCCCAGGGGCCGGGGAGCTGTTTTTT
>TRBJ2-1|-|TRBV19|once
CASSMTSFNEQFF
TGTGCCAGTAGTATGACTAGTTTCAATGAGCAGTTCTTC
>TRBJ2-1|-|TRBV7-9|-
CASSLGENEQFF
TGTGCCAGCAGCTTAGGTGAAAATGAGCAGTTCTTC
>TRBJ2-5|TRBD1|TRBV7-9|-
CASSSGTGGFETQYF
TGTGCCAGCAGTTCCGGGACAGGGGGCTTCGAGACCCAGTACTTC
>TRBJ2-2|-|TRBV28|-
CASRDLDRNTGELFF
TGTGCCAGCAGGGATCTCGACAGAAACACCGGGGAGCTGTTTTTT
>TRBJ1-3|-|TRBV7-9|-
CASSLGGHRNTIYF
TGTGCCAGCAGCTTAGGGGGACACCGAAACACCATATATTTT
>TRBJ2-3|-|TRBV7-8|-
CASSLASRDTQYF
TGTGCCAGCAGCTTAGCCTCTCGGGATACGCAGTATTTT
>TRBJ1-5|-|TRBV6-1|-
CASGSPNQPQHF
TGTGCCAGCGGCAGCCCCAATCAGCCCCAGCATTTT
>TRBJ2-1|-|TRBV28|-
CASSLSAWGNEQFF
TGTGCCAGCAGTTTATCAGCCTGGGGAAATGAGCAGTTCTTC
>TRBJ2-2|-|TRBV7-8|-
CASSPFHTGELFF
TGTGCCAGCAGCCCCTTTCACACCGGGGAGCTGTTTTTT